These T cell receptor beta chains were read from a single sample in a study of CD8 T cells in Susac syndrome. TCRdb called the immunoSEQ multiplex PCR reads again in MiXCR, with one record for every CDR3 protein. The data contain roughly 190,000 distinct CDR3 sequences, 90% to 97% of them singletons. The sequenced sample was CD4+ T cells from PBMCs. The receptors were sampled from a human donor with Susac syndrome. The CDR3 runs from the conserved cysteine through the conserved F or W. D genes are given only for firm matches. Size tells how often a clone was seen (once, few, many) or the class of an expanded clone, and some rows leave it out.

d_gene	v_gene	j_gene	abundance	CDR3nt	CDR3aa
-	TRBV15	TRBJ2-7	-	TGTGCCACCAGCAGAGATCCGGACAGATACGAGCAGTACTTC	CATSRDPDRYEQYF
-	TRBV20-1	TRBJ2-7	-	TGCAGTGCTAGAGATTTGTACGAGCAGTACTTC	CSARDLYEQYF
-	TRBV27	TRBJ1-2	once	TGTGCCAGCAGTTCAGGGACAATGCTTAACTATGGCTACACCTTC	CASSSGTMLNYGYTF
TRBD1	TRBV2	TRBJ2-5	-	TGTGCCAGCAGTAGCGGCAGGGGGCAAGAGACCCAGTACTTC	CASSSGRGQETQYF
-	TRBV25-1	TRBJ1-6	once	TGTGCCAGCAGTGGATGGGGGAGGTTTTCACCCCTCCACTTT	CASSGWGRFSPLHF
TRBD1	TRBV4-3	TRBJ2-2	-	TGCGCCAGCAGCAGAGGACAGGGCGAGACCGGGGAGCTGTTTTTT	CASSRGQGETGELFF
-	TRBV10-3	TRBJ2-6	-	TGTGCCATCAGTGAGTCGGCACGCGCTGGGGCCAACGTCCTGACTTTC	CAISESARAGANVLTF
TRBD1	TRBV3-1	TRBJ2-3	-	TGTGCCAGCAGCCAACAGGGGGCAGATACGCAGTATTTT	CASSQQGADTQYF
-	TRBV13	TRBJ1-1	-	TGTGCCAGCAGCTTTCTCGTGGGGGGCAGAACTGAAGCTTTCTTT	CASSFLVGGRTEAFF
-	TRBV27	TRBJ1-5	-	TGTGCCAGCAGTCCCGCCCGTGGTCAGGGGCAGCCCCAGCATTTT	CASSPARGQGQPQHF
-	TRBV12-3/TRBV12-4	TRBJ1-5	-	TGTGCCAGCAGTTTCCAGTCGCATCAGCCCCAGCATTTT	CASSFQSHQPQHF
TRBD1	TRBV18	TRBJ1-2	-	TGTGCCAGCTCACCAAGTCGGACAGGGTTTGACGGCTACACCTTC	CASSPSRTGFDGYTF